This T cell receptor beta chain was recorded in a study of T cells after yellow fever vaccination. Broader study findings: High-abundance clonotypes from the bulk population could contaminate FACS-sorted repertoires. Researchers report a weaker secondary response that nonetheless peaked faster, day 5 versus 15. The appearance of a small share of clonotypes in both CD4 and CD8 compartments was observed.

The germline gives CDR1 MNHNY, CDR2 SVGAGI (reference sequence). V lost 3 bases and J 6 bases, leaving 8 bases between the germline ends. The CDR3 contains 13 residues. The sample holds many counts of this clonotype. Its specificity is not known. Using its own MiXCR run on the 5' RACE reads, TCRdb lists one record per CDR3 protein. This table holds some 300,000 distinct CDR3 sequences, around 8.6% found once. The material was CD4+ T cells sorted from PBMCs, obtained 5 days after the yellow fever booster vaccination. This TCR was recovered from a man aged 18 to 30 who received the YFV17D yellow fever vaccine. The J gene is TRBJ2-2, the V gene TRBV6-6; no clear D gene. The chain's CDR3 is CASSYLTAGELFF. CDR3 DNA sequence: TGTGCCAGCAGTTATCTTACAGCCGGGGAGCTGTTTTTT.